This record covers a single TCR beta chain. Profiled with immunoSEQ multiplex PCR; TCRdb holds only in-frame clones, not every one. The sample includes tens of thousands of clones, about 89% of them seen just once. This record comes from a study of neoadjuvant nivolumab and ipilimumab in lung cancer. Trimming stripped 5 bases from V and 4 bases from J, with 6 bases between. The CDR3 loop spans 12 amino acids. Germline-derived CDR1 and CDR2 are SNHLY and FYNNEI. This receptor was taken from an adult with non-small cell lung cancer. Some clones in this sample may be carry-over from other donors' samples. V is TRBV2 and J is TRBJ1-3; no clear D. The source material was blood, sampled before neoadjuvant nivolumab, alone or with ipilimumab. CDR3 protein: CASSTDGNTIYF. The CDR3 nucleotides read TGTGCCAGCAGTACCGACGGAAACACCATATATTTT.